This entry describes one T cell receptor (beta chain). The source of the sample is a study of OX40 agonist ivuxolimab in advanced cancers. Sequenced by immunoSEQ multiplex PCR; TCRdb stores in-frame clones only, minus some. This sample yields 50,000 to 65,000 clones, of which roughly 88% are seen a single time; about an eighth belongs to the top ten. CDR1 and CDR2 from the germline V gene are SGHVS and FQNEAQ. Trimming left V 4 bases short and J 7 bases short, with 13 bases between. There are 13 residues in the CDR3. The source of this sequence is an adult with an advanced solid tumor such as melanoma, head and neck, liver or kidney cancer. The J gene is TRBJ1-1, the V gene TRBV7-8, with a possible D match to TRBD1 (5 bases). This specimen was CD4+ or CD8+ T cells sorted from blood, taken in a trial of the OX40 agonist ivuxolimab. DNA for the CDR3: TGTGCCAGCAGCTCCCGGGGCAGGGATGAAGCTTTCTTT. Translated, it gives CASSSRGRDEAFF.